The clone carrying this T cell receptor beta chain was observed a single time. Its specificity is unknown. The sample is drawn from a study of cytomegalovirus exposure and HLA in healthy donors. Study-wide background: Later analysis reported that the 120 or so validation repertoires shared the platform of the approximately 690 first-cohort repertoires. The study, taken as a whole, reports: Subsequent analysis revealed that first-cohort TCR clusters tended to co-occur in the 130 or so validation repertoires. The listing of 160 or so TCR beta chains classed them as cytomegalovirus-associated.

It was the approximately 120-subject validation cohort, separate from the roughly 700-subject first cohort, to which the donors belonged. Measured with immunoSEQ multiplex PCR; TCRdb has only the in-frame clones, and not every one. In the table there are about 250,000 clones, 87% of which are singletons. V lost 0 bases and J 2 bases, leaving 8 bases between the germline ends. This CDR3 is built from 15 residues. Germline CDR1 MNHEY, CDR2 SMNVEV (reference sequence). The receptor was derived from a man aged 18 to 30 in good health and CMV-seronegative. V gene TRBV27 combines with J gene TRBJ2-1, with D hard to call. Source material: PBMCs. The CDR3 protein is CASSLSVPAYNEQFF. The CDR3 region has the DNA TGTGCCAGCAGTTTATCGGTGCCAGCCTACAATGAGCAGTTCTTC.